Presented here are 15 T cell receptor beta chains from one specimen sequenced in a study of blood T cell repertoires in COVID-19. Generated by immunoSEQ multiplex PCR, the TCRdb table keeps only in-frame clones and is missing some. Among about 36,000 clones, 90% were seen once, and the ten largest hold roughly 5.2%. The source material was peripheral blood. Source of these receptors: a human donor in a cohort sampled during active COVID-19.

The J gene is TRBJ1-1, the V gene TRBV28, with TRBD1 as a possible D gene (5 bases). Germline-derived CDR1 and CDR2 are MDHEN and SYDVKM. This CDR3 has 16 residues. The V and J ends lost 3 bases and 2 bases respectively, with 16 bases between them. As DNA, the CDR3 is TGTGCCAGCAGTTTGCGGGGGACGGTAGATAACACTGAAGCTTTCTTT. Protein: CASSLRGTVDNTEAFF.

The J gene is TRBJ1-3, the V gene TRBV3-1 (or the pseudogene TRBV3-2); D is unclear. The germline CDR1 and CDR2 sequences are LGHDT and YNNKEL (reference sequence). The CDR3 contains 13 residues. Trimming left V 2 bases short and J 8 bases short, with 10 bases between. DNA of the CDR3: TGTGCCAGCAGCCAACGGGGAGTGGACACCATATATTTT. This encodes CASSQRGVDTIYF.

The V and J genes are TRBV11-2 and TRBJ2-3; 9 nucleotides match TRBD1. Trimming took 5 bases from V and 2 from J; bases not matched to a gene: 11. Germline loops: CDR1 SGHAT, CDR2 FQNNGV. CDR3 length: 17 amino acids. The CDR3 coding sequence is TGTGCCAGCAGCCAGGGGACAGGGACAGGGTCCACAGATACGCAGTATTTT. This sequence encodes CASSQGTGTGSTDTQYF.

V and J are TRBV11-3 and TRBJ2-5; 14 nucleotides agree with TRBD2. This CDR3 contains 16 residues. V shed 6 bases, J shed 5 bases, and the junction held 8 bases outside the gene matches. From germline, CDR1 is SGHNT and CDR2 YENEEA. The chain's CDR3 is CASSFGLAGGSETQYF. The CDR3 region has the DNA TGTGCCAGCAGTTTCGGACTAGCGGGAGGATCGGAGACCCAGTACTTC.

The rearrangement links TRBV28 to TRBJ1-2, with D possibly being TRBD1 (5 bases). The CDR3 sequence is 12 residues long. Germline V gene sequence: CDR1 MDHEN, CDR2 SYDVKM. As DNA, the CDR3 is TGTGCGGGGAGGGACCTCAACTATGGCTACACCTTC. It encodes CAGRDLNYGYTF.

The chain joins TRBV24-1 to TRBJ2-5; TRBD2 might be the D (6 bases). V shed 0 bases and J shed 4 bases, with 11 bases lying between them. The germline CDR1 and CDR2 sequences are KGHDR and SFDVKD. The CDR3 extends over 15 amino acids. The CDR3 bases are TGTGCCACCAGTGATTTGGTGGGGGGTCTAGAGACCCAGTACTTC. Translating gives CATSDLVGGLETQYF.

The chain recombines TRBV7-8 with TRBJ1-2; D remains ambiguous. Per the germline V gene, CDR1 is SGHVS and CDR2 is FQNEAQ. V lost 1 base and J 2 bases, leaving 11 bases between the germline ends. This CDR3 has 15 amino acids. The CDR3 DNA reads as TGTGCCAGCAGCTTAGGCGGCGCGAGAAACTATGGCTACACCTTC. This sequence encodes CASSLGGARNYGYTF.

The J gene is TRBJ1-6, the V gene TRBV6-5; D remains unclear. Trimming removed 0 bases from V and 8 bases from J, with 11 bases in between. Per germline, CDR1 MNHEY and CDR2 SVGAGI. CDR3 size: 15 residues. The DNA of the CDR3 is TGTGCCAGCAGTTACTCGCCAGGATTTGATTCACCCCTCCACTTT. Protein: CASSYSPGFDSPLHF.

The V gene is TRBV7-9, the J gene TRBJ2-7, with 11 bases aligning to TRBD2. The CDR3 has 17 amino acids. Germline V gene lookup returns CDR1 SEHNR and CDR2 FQNEAQ (reference sequence). Trimming removed 7 bases from V and 6 bases from J; junction bases left unmatched: 17. CDR3 DNA sequence: TGTGCCAGCACCCCCAGCCCACTAGCGGGAGTGGCGTTCGAGCAGTACTTC. Translation gives CASTPSPLAGVAFEQYF.

The rearrangement uses TRBV27 and TRBJ2-7, with 11 bases that match TRBD2. The CDR3 runs 13 residues. With V trimmed by 10 bases and J by 4 bases, 6 bases remained unmatched. Germline values: CDR1 MNHEY, CDR2 SMNVEV (reference sequence). CDR3 sequence reads: CATRLAGSYEQYF. CDR3 nucleotide sequence: TGTGCCACCCGACTAGCGGGATCGTACGAGCAGTACTTC.

The chain combines TRBV29-1 with TRBJ2-1; 14 bases fit TRBD2. This CDR3 has 15 amino acids. V lost 5 bases to trimming and J lost 6 bases; unmatched junction nucleotides: 6. Germline lookup yields CDR1 SQVTM and CDR2 ANQGSEA. This CDR3 reads CSVSGTSGSRNEQFF. CDR3 DNA sequence: TGCAGCGTTTCCGGGACTAGCGGGAGTCGCAATGAGCAGTTCTTC.

V and J are TRBV7-9 and TRBJ2-7; 7 bases fit TRBD1. Trimming at V came to 2 bases and at J to 1 base, leaving 5 bases not matched to a gene. Germline V gives CDR1 SEHNR, CDR2 FQNEAQ (reference sequence). The CDR3 is 15 residues long. The CDR3 loop reads CASSLTGTASYEQYF. CDR3 bases: TGTGCCAGCAGCTTAACCGGGACAGCATCCTACGAGCAGTACTTC.

The chain uses TRBV7-9 and TRBJ2-7; D is unresolved. The CDR3 is made up of 11 amino acids. CDR1 is SEHNR and CDR2 is FQNEAQ in the germline V gene (reference sequence). Trimming took off 0 bases at V and 9 bases at J, with 6 bases between the two ends. The CDR3 reads CASSLAGGQYF. Here the CDR3 DNA reads TGTGCCAGCAGCTTAGCTGGCGGGCAGTACTTC. The whole variable domain, filled in from reference TRBV7-9 and TRBJ2-7, reads DTGVSQNPRHKITKRGQNVTFRCDPISEHNRLYWYRQTLGQGPEFLTYFQNEAQLEKSRLLSDRFSAERPKGSFSTLEIQRTEQGDSAMYLCASSLAGGQYFGPGTRLTVT.

This clone was observed a single time. The chain uses TRBV10-2 and TRBJ1-5; D unresolved. This CDR3 has 14 residues. Germline CDR1 reads WSHSY; CDR2 reads SAAADI. V was pared by 8 bases and J by 0 bases, with 11 bases between. CDR3 region: CASVDNLSNQPQHF. The CDR3 nucleotides are TGCGCCAGCGTTGACAACCTTAGCAATCAGCCCCAGCATTTT.

The chain couples TRBV3-1 (or the pseudogene TRBV3-2) to TRBJ1-1, with 10 bases that match TRBD1. CDR1 LGHDT and CDR2 YNNKEL come from the germline V gene (reference sequence). With V trimmed by 4 bases and J by 4 bases, 6 bases remained unmatched. This CDR3 spans 15 amino acids. CDR3 protein: CASSLRDRGGTEAFF. The CDR3 DNA reads TGTGCCAGCAGCCTCCGGGACAGGGGTGGCACTGAAGCTTTCTTT.